This entry concerns a single T cell receptor beta chain. TCRdb itself ran the RT-PCR reads through MiXCR, one entry per CDR3 protein. The sample lists around 700,000 distinct CDR3 sequences; 13% to 15% were seen once. V gave up 3 bases and J gave up 2 bases, with 5 bases separating them. This CDR3 region has 11 residues. CDR1 is DFQATT and CDR2 is SNEGSKA in the germline V gene (reference sequence). The rearrangement joins TRBV20-1 to TRBJ2-7; no clear D. The source is a female donor in good health, serving as a healthy control. The sequencing input was memory CD4+ T cells from blood. In nucleotides, the CDR3 is TGCAGTGCTAGTATCGCCTACGAGCAGTACTTC. Residues: CSASIAYEQYF.